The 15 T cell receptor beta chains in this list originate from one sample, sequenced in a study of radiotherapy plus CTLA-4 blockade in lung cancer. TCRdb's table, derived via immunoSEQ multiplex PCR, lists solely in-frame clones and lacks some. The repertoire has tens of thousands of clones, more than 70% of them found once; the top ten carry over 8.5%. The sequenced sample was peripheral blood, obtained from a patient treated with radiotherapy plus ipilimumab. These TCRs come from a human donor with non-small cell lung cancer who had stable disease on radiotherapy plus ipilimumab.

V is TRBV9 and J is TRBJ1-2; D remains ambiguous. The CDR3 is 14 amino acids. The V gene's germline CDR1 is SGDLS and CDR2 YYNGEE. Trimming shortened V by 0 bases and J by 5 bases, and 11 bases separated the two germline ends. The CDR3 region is CASSVGSQDYGYTF. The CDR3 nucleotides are TGTGCCAGCAGCGTAGGGTCGCAAGATTATGGCTACACCTTC.

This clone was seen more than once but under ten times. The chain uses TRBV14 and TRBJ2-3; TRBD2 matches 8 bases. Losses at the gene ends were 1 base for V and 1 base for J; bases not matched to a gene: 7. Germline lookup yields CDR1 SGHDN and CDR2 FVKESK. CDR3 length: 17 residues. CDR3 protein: CASSQGISGAGTDTQYF. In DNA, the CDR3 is TGTGCCAGCAGCCAAGGGATTAGCGGGGCGGGCACAGATACGCAGTATTTT.

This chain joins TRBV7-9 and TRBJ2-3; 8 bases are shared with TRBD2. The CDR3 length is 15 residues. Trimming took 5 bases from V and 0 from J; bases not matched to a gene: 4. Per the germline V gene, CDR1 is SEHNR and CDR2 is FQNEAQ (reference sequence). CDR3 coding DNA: TGTGCCAGCAGCCAAGAGCGGGGGAGCACAGATACGCAGTATTTT. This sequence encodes CASSQERGSTDTQYF.

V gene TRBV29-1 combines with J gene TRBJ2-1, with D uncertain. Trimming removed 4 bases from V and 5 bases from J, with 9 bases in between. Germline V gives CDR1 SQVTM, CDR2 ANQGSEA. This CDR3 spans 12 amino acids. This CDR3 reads CSVGPGDNEQFF. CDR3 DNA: TGCAGCGTTGGCCCGGGCGACAATGAGCAGTTCTTC.

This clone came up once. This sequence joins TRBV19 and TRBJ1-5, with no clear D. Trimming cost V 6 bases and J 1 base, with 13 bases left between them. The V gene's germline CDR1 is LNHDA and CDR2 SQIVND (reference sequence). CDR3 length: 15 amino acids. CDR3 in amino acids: CASRVGQVSNQPQHF. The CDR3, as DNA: TGTGCCAGTAGGGTCGGGCAGGTGAGCAATCAGCCCCAGCATTTT.

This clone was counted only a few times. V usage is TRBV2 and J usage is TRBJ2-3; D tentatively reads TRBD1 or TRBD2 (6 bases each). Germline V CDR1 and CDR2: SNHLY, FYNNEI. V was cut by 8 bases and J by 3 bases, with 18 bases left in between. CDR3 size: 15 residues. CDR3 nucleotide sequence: TGTGCCAGCCGCCAAGTCGGGGGCGCGACAGATACGCAGTATTTT. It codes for CASRQVGGATDTQYF.

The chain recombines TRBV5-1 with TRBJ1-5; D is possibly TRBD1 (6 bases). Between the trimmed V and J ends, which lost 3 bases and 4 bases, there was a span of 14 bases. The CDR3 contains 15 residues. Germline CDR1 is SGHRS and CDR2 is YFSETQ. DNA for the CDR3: TGCGCCAGCAGCTGGGAAGGACAGATAAATCAGCCCCAGCATTTT. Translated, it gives CASSWEGQINQPQHF.

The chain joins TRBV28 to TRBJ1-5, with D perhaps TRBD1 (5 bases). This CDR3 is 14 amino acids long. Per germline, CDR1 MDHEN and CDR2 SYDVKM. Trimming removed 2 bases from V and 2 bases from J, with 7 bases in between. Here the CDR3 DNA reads TGTGCCAGCAGTTTACAGGGTGGCAATCAGCCCCAGCATTTT. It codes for CASSLQGGNQPQHF.

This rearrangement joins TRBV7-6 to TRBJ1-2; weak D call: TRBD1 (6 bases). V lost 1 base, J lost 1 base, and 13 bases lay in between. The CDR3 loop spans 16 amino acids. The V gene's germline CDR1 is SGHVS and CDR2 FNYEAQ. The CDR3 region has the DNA TGTGCCAGCAGCTTAGTACAGGGCTCGGATAACTATGGCTACACCTTC. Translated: CASSLVQGSDNYGYTF.

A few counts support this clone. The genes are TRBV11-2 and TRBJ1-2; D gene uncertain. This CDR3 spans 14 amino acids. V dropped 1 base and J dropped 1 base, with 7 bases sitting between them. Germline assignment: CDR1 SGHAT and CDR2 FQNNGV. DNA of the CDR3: TGTGCCAGCAGCTTAGCAGGATTTAACTATGGCTACACCTTC. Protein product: CASSLAGFNYGYTF. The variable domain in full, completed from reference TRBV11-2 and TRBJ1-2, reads EAGVAQSPRYKIIEKRQSVAFWCNPISGHATLYWYQQILGQGPKLLIQFQNNGVVDDSQLPKDRFSAERLKGVDSTLKIQPAKLEDSAVYLCASSLAGFNYGYTFGSGTRLTVV.

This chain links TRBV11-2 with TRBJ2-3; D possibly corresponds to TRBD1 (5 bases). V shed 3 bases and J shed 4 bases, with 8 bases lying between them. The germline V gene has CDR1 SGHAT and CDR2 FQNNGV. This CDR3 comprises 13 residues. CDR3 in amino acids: CASSFRQSDTQYF. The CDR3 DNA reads TGTGCCAGCAGCTTCCGACAGTCAGATACGCAGTATTTT. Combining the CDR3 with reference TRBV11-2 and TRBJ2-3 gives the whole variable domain EAGVAQSPRYKIIEKRQSVAFWCNPISGHATLYWYQQILGQGPKLLIQFQNNGVVDDSQLPKDRFSAERLKGVDSTLKIQPAKLEDSAVYLCASSFRQSDTQYFGPGTRLTVL.

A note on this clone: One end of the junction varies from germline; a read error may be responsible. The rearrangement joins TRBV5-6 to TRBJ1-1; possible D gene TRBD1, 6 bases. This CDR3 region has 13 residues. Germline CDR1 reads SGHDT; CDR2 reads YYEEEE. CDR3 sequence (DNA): TGTGCCAGCAGCTTGGTGGGGACATCTCCTAGTGTCTTT. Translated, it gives CASSLVGTSPSVF.

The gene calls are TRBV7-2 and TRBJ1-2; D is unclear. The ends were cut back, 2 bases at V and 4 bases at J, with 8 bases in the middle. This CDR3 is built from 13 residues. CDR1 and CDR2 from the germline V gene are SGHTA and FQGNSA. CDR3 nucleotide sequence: TGTGCCAGCAGCTTACCGCAGGCCTATGGCTACACCTTC. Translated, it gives CASSLPQAYGYTF.

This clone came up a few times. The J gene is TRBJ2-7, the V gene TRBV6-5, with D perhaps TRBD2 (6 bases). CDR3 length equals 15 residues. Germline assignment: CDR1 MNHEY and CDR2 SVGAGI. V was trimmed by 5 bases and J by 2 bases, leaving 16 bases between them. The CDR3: CASSNPLAAAYEQYV. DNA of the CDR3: TGTGCCAGCAGTAACCCATTAGCGGCCGCCTACGAGCAGTACGTC.

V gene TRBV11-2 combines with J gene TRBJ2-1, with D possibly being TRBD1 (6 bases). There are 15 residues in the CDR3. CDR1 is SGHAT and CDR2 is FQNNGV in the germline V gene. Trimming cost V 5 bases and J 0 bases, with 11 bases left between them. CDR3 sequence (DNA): TGTGCCAGCAGCCAGGCGGACAGCTCCTACAATGAGCAGTTCTTC. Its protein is CASSQADSSYNEQFF.